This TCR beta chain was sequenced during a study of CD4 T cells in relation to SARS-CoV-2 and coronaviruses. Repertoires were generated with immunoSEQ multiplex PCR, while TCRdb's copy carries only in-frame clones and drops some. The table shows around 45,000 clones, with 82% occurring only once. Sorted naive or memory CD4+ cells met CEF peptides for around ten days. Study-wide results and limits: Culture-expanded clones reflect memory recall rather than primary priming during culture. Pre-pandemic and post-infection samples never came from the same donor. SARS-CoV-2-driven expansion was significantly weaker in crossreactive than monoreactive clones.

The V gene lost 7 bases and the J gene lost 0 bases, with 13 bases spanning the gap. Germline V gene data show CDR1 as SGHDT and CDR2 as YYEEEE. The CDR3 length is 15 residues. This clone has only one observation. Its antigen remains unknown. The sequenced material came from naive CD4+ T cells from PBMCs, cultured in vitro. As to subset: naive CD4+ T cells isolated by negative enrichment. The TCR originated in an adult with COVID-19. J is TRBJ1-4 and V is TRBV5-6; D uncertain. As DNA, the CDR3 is TGTGCCAGCGCCTCAATGGCCCCAACTAATGAAAAACTGTTTTTT. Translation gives CASASMAPTNEKLFF.